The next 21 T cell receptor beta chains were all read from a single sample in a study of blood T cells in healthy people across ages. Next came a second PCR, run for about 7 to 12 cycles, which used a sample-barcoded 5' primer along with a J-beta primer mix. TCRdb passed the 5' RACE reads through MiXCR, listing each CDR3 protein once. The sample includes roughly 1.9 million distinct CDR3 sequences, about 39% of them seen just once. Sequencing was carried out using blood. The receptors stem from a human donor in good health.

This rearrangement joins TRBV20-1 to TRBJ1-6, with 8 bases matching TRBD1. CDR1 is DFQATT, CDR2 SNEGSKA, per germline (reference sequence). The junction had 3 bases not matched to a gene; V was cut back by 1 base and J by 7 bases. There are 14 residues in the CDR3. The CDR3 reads CSARARDRNSPLHF. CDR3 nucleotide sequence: TGCAGTGCTAGAGCACGGGACAGGAATTCACCCCTCCACTTT.

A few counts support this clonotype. The CDR3: CASSPSGGPVGEQYF. Here the CDR3 DNA reads TGTGCCAGCTCTCCCAGCGGGGGCCCTGTGGGCGAGCAGTACTTC. The chain joins TRBV6-6 to TRBJ2-5; 8 nucleotides match TRBD2. TRBJ2-7 matches the DNA end more closely, so the J call is doubtful. Germline V gene lookup returns CDR1 MNHNY and CDR2 SVGAGI (reference sequence). The CDR3 is 15 residues long.

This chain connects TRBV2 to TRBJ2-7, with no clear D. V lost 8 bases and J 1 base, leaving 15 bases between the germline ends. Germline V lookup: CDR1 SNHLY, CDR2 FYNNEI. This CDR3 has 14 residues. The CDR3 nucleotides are TGTGCCAGCTTGTCCGGCAGAAGGTCCTACGAGCAGTACTTC. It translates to CASLSGRRSYEQYF.

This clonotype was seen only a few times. CDR3: CSAQSSGGAADEQFF. The CDR3 nucleotides are TGCAGTGCCCAAAGTAGCGGGGGGGCAGCGGATGAGCAGTTCTTC. The chain is built from TRBV20-1 and TRBJ2-1; TRBD2 matches 11 bases. With 6 bases clipped from V and 8 bases from J, the junction kept 12 bases outside the gene matches. In germline, CDR1 is DFQATT, CDR2 SNEGSKA (reference sequence). This CDR3 is built from 15 residues.

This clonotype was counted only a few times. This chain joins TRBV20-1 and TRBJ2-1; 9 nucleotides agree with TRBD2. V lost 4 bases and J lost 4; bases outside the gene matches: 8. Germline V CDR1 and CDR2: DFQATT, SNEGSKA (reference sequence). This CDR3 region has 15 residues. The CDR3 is CSAILAGTPYNEQFF. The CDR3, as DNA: TGCAGTGCTATACTAGCGGGTACTCCTTACAATGAGCAGTTCTTC.

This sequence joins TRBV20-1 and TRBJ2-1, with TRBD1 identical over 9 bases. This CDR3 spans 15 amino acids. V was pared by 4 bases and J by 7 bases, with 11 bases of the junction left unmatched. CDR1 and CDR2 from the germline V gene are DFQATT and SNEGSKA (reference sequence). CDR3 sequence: CSATLPTGGRNEQFF. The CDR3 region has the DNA TGCAGTGCTACCCTTCCCACAGGGGGCAGGAATGAGCAGTTCTTC.

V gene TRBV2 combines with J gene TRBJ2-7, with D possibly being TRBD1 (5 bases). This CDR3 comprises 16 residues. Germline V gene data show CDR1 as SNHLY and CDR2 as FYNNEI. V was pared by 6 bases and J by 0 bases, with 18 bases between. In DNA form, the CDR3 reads TGTGCCAGCAGGGCGCCCCAGGGCAGTAGCTCCTACGAGCAGTACTTC. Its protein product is CASRAPQGSSSYEQYF.

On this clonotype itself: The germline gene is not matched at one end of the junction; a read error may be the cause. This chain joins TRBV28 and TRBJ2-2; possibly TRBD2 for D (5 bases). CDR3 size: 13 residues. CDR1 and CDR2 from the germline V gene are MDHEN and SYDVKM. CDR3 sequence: CASSLWNTGERFF. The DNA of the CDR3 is TGTGCCAGCAGTTTATGGAACACCGGGGAGCGGTTTTTT.

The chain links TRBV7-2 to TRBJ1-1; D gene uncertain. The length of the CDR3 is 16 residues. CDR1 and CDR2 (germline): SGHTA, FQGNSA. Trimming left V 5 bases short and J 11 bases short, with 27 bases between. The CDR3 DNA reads TGTGCCAGCAGCCACCCGGTCAGAGGAATATCCCCTGGCGCTTTCTTT. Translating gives CASSHPVRGISPGAFF.

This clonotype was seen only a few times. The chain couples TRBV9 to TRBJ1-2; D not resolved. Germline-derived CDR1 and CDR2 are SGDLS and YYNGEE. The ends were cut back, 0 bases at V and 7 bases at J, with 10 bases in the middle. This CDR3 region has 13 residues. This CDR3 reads CASSVDGIFGYTF. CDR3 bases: TGTGCCAGCAGCGTAGACGGGATCTTTGGCTACACCTTC.

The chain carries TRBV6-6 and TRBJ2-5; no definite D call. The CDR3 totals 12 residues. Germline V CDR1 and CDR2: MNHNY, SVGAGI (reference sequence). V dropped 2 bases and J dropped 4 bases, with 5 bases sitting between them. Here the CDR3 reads CASSYNIETQYF. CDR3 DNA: TGTGCCAGCAGTTACAACATAGAGACCCAGTACTTC.

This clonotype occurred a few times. Here the CDR3 reads CASSPPRTGQETQYF. In DNA form, the CDR3 reads TGTGCCAGCTCACCACCGCGGACAGGTCAAGAGACCCAGTACTTC. V is TRBV18 and J is TRBJ2-5, with 7 bases aligning to TRBD1. The CDR3 loop spans 15 amino acids. V gave up 0 bases and J gave up 2 bases; unmatched junction bases: 3. Germline loops: CDR1 KGHSH, CDR2 LQKENI.

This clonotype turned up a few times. The CDR3 coding sequence is TGTGCCAGCAGCCTGGGGGAGGACACAGATACGCAGTATTTT. Amino acid sequence: CASSLGEDTDTQYF. The chain uses TRBV28 and TRBJ2-3; D is perhaps TRBD2 (6 bases). CDR1 and CDR2 (germline): MDHEN, SYDVKM. CDR3 length equals 14 residues. V was cut by 6 bases and J by 2 bases, with 12 bases left in between.

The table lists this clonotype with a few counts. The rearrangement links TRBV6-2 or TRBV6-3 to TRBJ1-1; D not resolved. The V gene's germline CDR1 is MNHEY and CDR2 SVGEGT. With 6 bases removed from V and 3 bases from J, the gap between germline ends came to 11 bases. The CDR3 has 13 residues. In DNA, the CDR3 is TGTGCCAGCAGCCCATCCCAATACACTGAAGCTTTCTTT. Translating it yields CASSPSQYTEAFF.

Written as DNA, the CDR3 is TGTGCTAGTGGTTTGGAATGGCGTTGGGGGGAGATAAAAACTAGCACAGATACGCAGTATTTT. Its protein is CASGLEWRWGEIKTSTDTQYF. V is TRBV12-5 and J is TRBJ2-3; D possibly corresponds to TRBD2 (6 bases). Germline CDR1 and CDR2: LGHNT and FRNRAP. This CDR3 comprises 21 residues. Trimming took off 1 base at V and 0 bases at J, with 26 bases between the two ends.

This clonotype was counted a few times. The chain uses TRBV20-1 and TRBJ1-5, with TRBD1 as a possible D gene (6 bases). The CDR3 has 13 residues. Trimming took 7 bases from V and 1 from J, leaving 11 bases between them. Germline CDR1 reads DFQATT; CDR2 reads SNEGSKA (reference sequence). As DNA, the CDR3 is TGCAGTGTGGGCGGACAGAGCAATCAGCCCCAGCATTTT. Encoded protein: CSVGGQSNQPQHF.

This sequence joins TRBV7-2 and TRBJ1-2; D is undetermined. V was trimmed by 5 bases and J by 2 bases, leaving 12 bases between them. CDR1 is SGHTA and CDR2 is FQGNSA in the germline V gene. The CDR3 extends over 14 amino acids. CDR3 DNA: TGTGCCAGCAGCCAAGCTAGGCCGAACTATGGCTACACCTTC. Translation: CASSQARPNYGYTF. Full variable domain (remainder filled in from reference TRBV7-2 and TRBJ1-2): GAGVSQSPSNKVTEKGKDVELRCDPISGHTALYWYRQSLGQGLEFLIYFQGNSAPDKSGLPSDRFSAERTGGSVSTLTIQRTQQEDSAVYLCASSQARPNYGYTFGSGTRLTVV.

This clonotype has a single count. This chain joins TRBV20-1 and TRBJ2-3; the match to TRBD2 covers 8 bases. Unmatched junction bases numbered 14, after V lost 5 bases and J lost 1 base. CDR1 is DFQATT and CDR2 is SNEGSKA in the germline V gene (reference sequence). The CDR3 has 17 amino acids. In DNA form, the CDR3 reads TGCAGTGCTGGATCGCAGGCGGGAGGAAGGGGCACAGATACGCAGTATTTT. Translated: CSAGSQAGGRGTDTQYF.

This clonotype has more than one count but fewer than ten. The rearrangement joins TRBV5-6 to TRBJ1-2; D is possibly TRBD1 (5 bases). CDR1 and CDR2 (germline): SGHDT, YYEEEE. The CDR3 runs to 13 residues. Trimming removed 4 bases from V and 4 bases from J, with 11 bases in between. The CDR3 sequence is CASSEQAPYGYTF. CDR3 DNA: TGTGCCAGCAGCGAACAGGCACCCTATGGCTACACCTTC.

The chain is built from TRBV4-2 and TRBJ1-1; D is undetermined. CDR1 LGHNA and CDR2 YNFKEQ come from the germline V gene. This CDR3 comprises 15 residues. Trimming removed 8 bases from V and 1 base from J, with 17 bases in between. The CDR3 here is CASGINDNQNTEAFF. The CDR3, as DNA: TGTGCCAGCGGAATAAATGACAACCAGAACACTGAAGCTTTCTTT.

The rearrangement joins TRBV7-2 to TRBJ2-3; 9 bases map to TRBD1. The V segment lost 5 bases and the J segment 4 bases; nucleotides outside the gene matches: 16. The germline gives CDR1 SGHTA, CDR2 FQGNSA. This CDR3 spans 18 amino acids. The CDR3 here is CASSAFPAGTGYSDTQYF. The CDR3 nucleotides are TGTGCCAGCAGCGCATTTCCGGCCGGGACAGGGTATTCAGATACGCAGTATTTT.